A single sample gave rise to the 10 T cell receptor beta chains below, sequenced in a study of OX40 agonist ivuxolimab in advanced cancers. The repertoire was sequenced with immunoSEQ multiplex PCR; TCRdb's copy has only in-frame clones and lacks some. The data hold some 66,000 clones, with roughly 88% observed a single time. Here the sequenced sample was CD4+ or CD8+ T cells sorted from blood, taken in a trial of the OX40 agonist ivuxolimab. The receptor set was obtained from an adult with an advanced solid tumor such as melanoma, head and neck, liver or kidney cancer.

The rearrangement joins TRBV2 to TRBJ2-7, with D hard to call. The CDR3 extends over 13 amino acids. V lost 7 bases, J lost 7 bases, and 17 bases lay in between. CDR1 and CDR2 (germline): SNHLY, FYNNEI. The CDR3 nucleotides are TGTGCCAGCACCCGAGAGGCTAGTAAAGAGCAGTACTTC. It codes for CASTREASKEQYF.

The chain carries TRBV29-1 and TRBJ1-4; no definite D call. The V end was cut by 5 bases, the J end by 0 bases, with 22 bases between. Per the germline V gene, CDR1 is SQVTM and CDR2 is ANQGSEA. The CDR3 is made up of 18 amino acids. The CDR3 DNA reads as TGCAGCGTTAGAGGAGGTCCGGGGAAGGGCTCAACTAATGAAAAACTGTTTTTT. Translating it yields CSVRGGPGKGSTNEKLFF.

Only a few counts were recorded for this clone. The V and J genes are TRBV4-1 and TRBJ2-2, with D perhaps TRBD1 (6 bases). The CDR3 runs 17 residues. CDR1 and CDR2 (germline): MGHRA, YSYEKL. V lost 1 base and J 4 bases, leaving 16 bases between the germline ends. CDR3 sequence reads: CASSQGDRSPLTGELFF. CDR3 nucleotide sequence: TGCGCCAGCAGCCAAGGAGACAGGTCCCCACTCACCGGGGAGCTGTTTTTT.

V and J are TRBV2 and TRBJ2-1, with TRBD2 matching 8 bases. V trimming: 6 bases; J trimming: 4 bases; junction bases outside the gene matches: 8. Germline V gene sequence: CDR1 SNHLY, CDR2 FYNNEI. CDR3 length: 15 amino acids. DNA for the CDR3: TGTGCCAGCAGGATGGAGCGGGAGAGTTACAATGAGCAGTTCTTC. Translation: CASRMERESYNEQFF.

With regard to this clone: The identical CDR3 is also encoded by other nucleotide sequences in the sample. This rearrangement joins TRBV9 to TRBJ2-7; 9 nucleotides agree with TRBD1. The CDR3 covers 15 residues. Losses at the gene ends were 0 bases for V and 5 bases for J; bases not matched to a gene: 6. Germline CDR1 reads SGDLS; CDR2 reads YYNGEE. CDR3 loop: CASSVGGTGSHEQYF. Here the CDR3 DNA reads TGTGCCAGCAGCGTAGGCGGGACAGGGAGTCACGAGCAGTACTTC.

V is TRBV5-1 and J is TRBJ2-1; D possibly matches TRBD1 or TRBD2 (5 bases each). The ends were cut back, 0 bases at V and 7 bases at J, with 14 bases in the middle. CDR1 and CDR2 (germline): SGHRS, YFSETQ. This CDR3 region has 15 residues. This CDR3 reads CASSLVGETVNEQFF. DNA for the CDR3: TGCGCCAGCAGCTTGGTGGGGGAAACTGTGAATGAGCAGTTCTTC.

In nucleotides, the CDR3 is TGTGCCAGCAGCCCGCTCACTAGCGGGGAGTACAATGAGCAGTTCTTC. The encoded protein is CASSPLTSGEYNEQFF. This chain connects TRBV5-4 to TRBJ2-1; 10 bases fit TRBD2. V lost 4 bases, J lost 4 bases, and 8 bases stayed unmatched. Germline CDR1 reads SGHNT; CDR2 reads YYREEE (reference sequence). The CDR3 has 16 residues.

The gene calls are TRBV2 and TRBJ2-5, with no clear D. CDR3 length: 12 residues. Looked up from germline, CDR1 is SNHLY and CDR2 is FYNNEI. The germline V and J ends were trimmed by 7 bases and 0 bases, with 6 bases remaining between them. CDR3 amino acids: CASMNNQETQYF. CDR3 bases: TGTGCCAGCATGAACAACCAAGAGACCCAGTACTTC.

The J gene is TRBJ1-4, the V gene TRBV2, with no clear D. V was trimmed by 7 bases and J by 5 bases, leaving 11 bases between them. CDR1 SNHLY and CDR2 FYNNEI come from the germline V gene. The CDR3 is 13 amino acids. CDR3 nucleotides: TGTGCCAGCAACGCTGGGATAAATGAAAAACTGTTTTTT. Residues: CASNAGINEKLFF.

The chain couples TRBV19 to TRBJ1-4; maybe TRBD1 (5 bases). The V end lost 5 bases, the J end lost 3 bases, and 19 bases lay between the germline ends. Germline V gives CDR1 LNHDA, CDR2 SQIVND (reference sequence). CDR3 length equals 17 residues. The CDR3 sequence: CASSPSSRALSNEKLFF. Here the CDR3 DNA reads TGTGCCAGTAGTCCCTCAAGCAGGGCCTTATCTAATGAAAAACTGTTTTTT.